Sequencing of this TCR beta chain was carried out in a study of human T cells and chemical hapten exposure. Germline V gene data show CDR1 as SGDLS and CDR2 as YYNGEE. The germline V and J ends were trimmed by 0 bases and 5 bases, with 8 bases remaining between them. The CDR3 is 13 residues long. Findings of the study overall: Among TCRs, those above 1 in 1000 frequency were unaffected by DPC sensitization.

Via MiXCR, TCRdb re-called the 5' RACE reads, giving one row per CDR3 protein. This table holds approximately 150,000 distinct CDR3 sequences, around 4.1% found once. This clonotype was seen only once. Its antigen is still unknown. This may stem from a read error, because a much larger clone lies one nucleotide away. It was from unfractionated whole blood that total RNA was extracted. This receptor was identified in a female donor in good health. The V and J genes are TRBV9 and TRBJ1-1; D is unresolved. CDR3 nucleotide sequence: TGTGCCAGCAGCGTAGTGGGCCAGACTGAAGCTTTCTTT. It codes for CASSVVGQTEAFF.